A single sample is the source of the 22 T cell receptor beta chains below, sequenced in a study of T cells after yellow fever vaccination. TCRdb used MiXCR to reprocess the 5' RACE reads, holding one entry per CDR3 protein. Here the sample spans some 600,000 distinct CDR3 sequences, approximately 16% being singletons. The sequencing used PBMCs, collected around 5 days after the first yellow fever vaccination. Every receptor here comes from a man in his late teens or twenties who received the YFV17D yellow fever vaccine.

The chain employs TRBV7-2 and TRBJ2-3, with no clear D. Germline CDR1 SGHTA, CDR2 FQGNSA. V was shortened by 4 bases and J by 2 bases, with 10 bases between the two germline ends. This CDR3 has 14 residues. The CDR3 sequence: CASSSDPDTDTQYF. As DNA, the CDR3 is TGTGCCAGCAGCTCCGACCCGGACACAGATACGCAGTATTTT.

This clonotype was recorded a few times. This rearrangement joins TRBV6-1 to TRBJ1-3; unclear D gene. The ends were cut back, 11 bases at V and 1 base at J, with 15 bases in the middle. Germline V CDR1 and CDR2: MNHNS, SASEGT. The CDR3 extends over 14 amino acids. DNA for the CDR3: TGTGCCGCGGCGGTCCGTAGTTCTGGAAACACCATATATTTT. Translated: CAAAVRSSGNTIYF.

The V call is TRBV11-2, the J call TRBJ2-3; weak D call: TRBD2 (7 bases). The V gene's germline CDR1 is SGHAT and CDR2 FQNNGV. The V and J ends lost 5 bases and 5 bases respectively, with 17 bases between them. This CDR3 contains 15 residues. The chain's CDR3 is CASSTPGGPGDTQYF. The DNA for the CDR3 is TGTGCCAGCAGCACACCCGGGGGGCCTGGAGATACGCAGTATTTT.

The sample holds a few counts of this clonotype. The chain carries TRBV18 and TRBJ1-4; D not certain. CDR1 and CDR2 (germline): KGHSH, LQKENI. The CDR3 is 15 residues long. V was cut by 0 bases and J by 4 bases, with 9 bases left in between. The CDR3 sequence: CASSPPGGINEKLFF. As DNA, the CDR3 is TGTGCCAGCTCACCACCCGGCGGAATTAATGAAAAACTGTTTTTT.

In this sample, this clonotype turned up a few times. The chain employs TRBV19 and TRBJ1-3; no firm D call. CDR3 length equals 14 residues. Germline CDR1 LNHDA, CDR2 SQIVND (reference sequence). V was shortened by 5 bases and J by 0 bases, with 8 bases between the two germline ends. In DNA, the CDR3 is TGTGCCAGTAGTTTCAGCCTCTCTGGAAACACCATATATTTT. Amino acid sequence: CASSFSLSGNTIYF.

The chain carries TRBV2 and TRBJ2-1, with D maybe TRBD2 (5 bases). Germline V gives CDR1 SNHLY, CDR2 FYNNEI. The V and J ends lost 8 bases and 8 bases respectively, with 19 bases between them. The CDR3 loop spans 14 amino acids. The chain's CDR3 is CASLTSGRFDEQFF. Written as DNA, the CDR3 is TGTGCCAGCCTGACAAGCGGCCGTTTCGATGAGCAGTTCTTC.

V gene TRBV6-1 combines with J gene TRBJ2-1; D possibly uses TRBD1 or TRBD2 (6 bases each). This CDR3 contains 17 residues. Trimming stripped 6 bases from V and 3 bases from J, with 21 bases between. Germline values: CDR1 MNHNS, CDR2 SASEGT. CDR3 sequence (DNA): TGTGCCAGCAGCTCGCTCAGAGGGGGGACACACTACAATGAGCAGTTCTTC. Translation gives CASSSLRGGTHYNEQFF.

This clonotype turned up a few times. The CDR3 bases are TGTGCCACCAGCAGGGGAGGCGGTTTGTCCTACAATGAGCAGTTCTTC. Protein: CATSRGGGLSYNEQFF. The V gene is TRBV15, the J gene TRBJ2-1; perhaps TRBD2 as D (6 bases). V gave up 3 bases and J gave up 1 base, with 13 bases separating them. The CDR3 extends over 16 amino acids. Germline V lookup: CDR1 LNHNV, CDR2 YYDKDF (reference sequence).

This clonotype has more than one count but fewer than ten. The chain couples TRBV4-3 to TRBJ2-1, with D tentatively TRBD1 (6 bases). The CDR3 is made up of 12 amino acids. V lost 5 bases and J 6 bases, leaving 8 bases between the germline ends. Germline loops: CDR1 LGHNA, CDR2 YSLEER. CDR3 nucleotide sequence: TGCGCCAGCAGCGGACAGATCAATGAGCAGTTCTTC. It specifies CASSGQINEQFF.

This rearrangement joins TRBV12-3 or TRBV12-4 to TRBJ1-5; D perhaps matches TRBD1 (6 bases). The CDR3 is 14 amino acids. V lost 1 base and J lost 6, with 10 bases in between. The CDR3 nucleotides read TGTGCCAGCAGTTTAGTGGGGGCGGCTCAGCCCCAGCATTTT. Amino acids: CASSLVGAAQPQHF.

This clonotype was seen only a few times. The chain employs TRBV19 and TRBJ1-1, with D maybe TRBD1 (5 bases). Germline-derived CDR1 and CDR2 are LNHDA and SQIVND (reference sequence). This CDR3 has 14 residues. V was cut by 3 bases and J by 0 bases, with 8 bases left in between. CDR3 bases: TGTGCCAGTAGTATGGGGGGTTTGAACACTGAAGCTTTCTTT. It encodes CASSMGGLNTEAFF.

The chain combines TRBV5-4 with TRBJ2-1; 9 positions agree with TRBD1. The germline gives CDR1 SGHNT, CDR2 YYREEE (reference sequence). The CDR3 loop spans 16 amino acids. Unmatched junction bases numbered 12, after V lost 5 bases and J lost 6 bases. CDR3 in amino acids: CASSRVAGQGSNEQFF. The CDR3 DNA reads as TGTGCCAGCAGTCGGGTTGCGGGACAGGGTAGCAATGAGCAGTTCTTC.

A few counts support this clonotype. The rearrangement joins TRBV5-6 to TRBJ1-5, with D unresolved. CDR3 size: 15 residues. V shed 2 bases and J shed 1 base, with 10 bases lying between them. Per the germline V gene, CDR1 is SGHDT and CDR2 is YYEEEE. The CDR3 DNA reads TGTGCCAGCAGCTTCAACAGCATCAGCAATCAGCCCCAGCATTTT. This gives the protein CASSFNSISNQPQHF.

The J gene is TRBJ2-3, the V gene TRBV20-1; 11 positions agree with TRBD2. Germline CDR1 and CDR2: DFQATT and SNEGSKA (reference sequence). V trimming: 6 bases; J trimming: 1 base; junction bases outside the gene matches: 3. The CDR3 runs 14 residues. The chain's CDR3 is CSALAGGGTDTQYF. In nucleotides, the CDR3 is TGCAGTGCCCTAGCGGGGGGCGGCACAGATACGCAGTATTTT.

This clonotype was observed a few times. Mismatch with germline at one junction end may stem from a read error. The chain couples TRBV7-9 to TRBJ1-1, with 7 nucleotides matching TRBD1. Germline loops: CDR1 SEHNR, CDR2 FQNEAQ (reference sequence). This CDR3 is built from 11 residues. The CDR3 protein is CASSSMQQGLF. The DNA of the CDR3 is TGTGCCAGCAGCTCAATGCAACAGGGGCTCTTT.

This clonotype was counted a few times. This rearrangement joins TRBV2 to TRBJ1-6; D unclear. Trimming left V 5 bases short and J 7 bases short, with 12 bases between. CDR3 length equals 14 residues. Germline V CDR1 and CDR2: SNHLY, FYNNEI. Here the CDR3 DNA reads TGTGCCAGCAGTCTAGACGGGAGAAATTCACCCCTCCACTTT. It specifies CASSLDGRNSPLHF.

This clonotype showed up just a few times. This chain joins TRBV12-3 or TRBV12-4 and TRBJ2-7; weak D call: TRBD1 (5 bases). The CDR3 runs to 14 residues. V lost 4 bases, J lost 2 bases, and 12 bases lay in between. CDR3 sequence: CASSSDSNTYEQYF. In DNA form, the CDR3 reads TGTGCCAGCAGTTCTGACAGTAACACCTACGAGCAGTACTTC.

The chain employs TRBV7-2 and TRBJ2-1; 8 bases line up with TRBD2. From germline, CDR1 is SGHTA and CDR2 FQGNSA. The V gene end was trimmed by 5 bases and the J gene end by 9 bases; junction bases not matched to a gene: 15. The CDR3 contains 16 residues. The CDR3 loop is CASSSNSGAYSGEQFF. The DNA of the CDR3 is TGTGCCAGCAGCAGCAATAGCGGGGCGTACAGCGGTGAGCAGTTCTTC.

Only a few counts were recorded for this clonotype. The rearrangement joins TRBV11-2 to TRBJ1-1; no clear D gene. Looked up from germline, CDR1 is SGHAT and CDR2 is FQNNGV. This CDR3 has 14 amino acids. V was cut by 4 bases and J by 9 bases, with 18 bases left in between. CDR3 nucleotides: TGTGCCAGCAGCTCGGCGGCCTATAACCAGAAAGCTTTCTTT. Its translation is CASSSAAYNQKAFF.

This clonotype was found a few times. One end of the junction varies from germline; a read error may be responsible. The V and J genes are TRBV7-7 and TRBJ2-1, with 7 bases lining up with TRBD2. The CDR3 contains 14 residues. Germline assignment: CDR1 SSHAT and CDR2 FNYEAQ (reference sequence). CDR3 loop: CASSLEAGVAEQFF. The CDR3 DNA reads TGTGCTAGCAGCCTCGAGGCGGGGGTCGCTGAGCAGTTCTTC.

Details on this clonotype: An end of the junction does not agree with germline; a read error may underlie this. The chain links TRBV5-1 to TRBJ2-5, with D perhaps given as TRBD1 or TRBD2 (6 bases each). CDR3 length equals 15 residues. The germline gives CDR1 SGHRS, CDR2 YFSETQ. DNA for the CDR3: TGCGCCACCAGCCAAACGGGGGCCCACCAAGAGACCCAGTACTTC. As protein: CATSQTGAHQETQYF.

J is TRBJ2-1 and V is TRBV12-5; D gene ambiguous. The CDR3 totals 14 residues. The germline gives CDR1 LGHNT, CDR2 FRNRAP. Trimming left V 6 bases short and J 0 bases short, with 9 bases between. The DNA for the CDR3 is TGTGCTAGTGGGGGCGGCCTCTCCTACAATGAGCAGTTCTTC. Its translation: CASGGGLSYNEQFF.